The clone carrying this T cell receptor beta chain was recorded a few times. The data derive from a study of regulatory T cells in long-lasting Graves disease. The time point here: newly diagnosed GD, antithyroid drugs for less than 3 months. Extracted RNA from PBMCs served as the source of the TCR library. Recruitment took place at an endocrinology department in Xi'an, China. This CDR3 has 15 amino acids. Trimming took 7 bases from V and 0 from J; bases not matched to a gene: 7. Library construction for TCR beta used iRepertoire HTBI primers and Arm-PCR of CDR3 regions. From the multiplex PCR reads, TCRdb called clonotypes with MiXCR, one entry per CDR3 protein. The table has 390,000 or so distinct CDR3 sequences, 10% to 15% seen once. This same sample was also part of a study on T cells in Graves' hyperthyroidism and ophthalmopathy. That report adds: The HTBI primer set served for first-round RT-PCR of the TCR CDR3.

V and J are TRBV12-3 or TRBV12-4 and TRBJ2-7, with 9 positions matching TRBD2. The TCR sequence derives from a woman between 18 and 30 years old with Graves disease. The sample here was peripheral blood mononuclear cells (PBMCs), taken at new diagnosis, from a patient treated with antithyroid drugs. The DNA of the CDR3 is TGTGCCAGCAATCCCAGCGGGAGGAGCTCCTACGAGCAGTACTTC. Translation: CASNPSGRSSYEQYF.